This T cell receptor beta chain stems from a study of human T cells and chemical hapten exposure. Looking at the study overall: Sensitization applied 2% DPC to around 2 cm by around 2 cm of upper inner arm skin. Study observations and caveats: Relative to controls, expanded TCRs formed significantly more large CDR3 similarity clusters.

The library tagged individual cDNA molecules with unique molecular identifiers. TCRdb reprocessed the RACE reads with MiXCR, giving one entry per CDR3 protein. The table lists 380,000 or so distinct CDR3 sequences, roughly 4.8% of them singletons. The sample's time point: patch test 1, 2 weeks after DPC sensitization. Treatment noted: therapeutic diphenylcyclopropenone sensitization with weekly scalp DPC. Each patch test followed a blood draw. Comments on this clonotype: Antigen specificity is unknown.

The sample consisted of whole blood, taken in connection with sensitization to the hapten diphenylcyclopropenone (DPC). The receptor's source is a woman in her fifties or sixties with alopecia areata. Some clones in this sample may be carry-over from other donors' samples.

CDR3: CASSLYRTGSYGYTF. In nucleotides, the CDR3 is TGTGCCAGCAGTTTATACCGGACAGGGAGCTATGGCTACACCTTC. The chain combines TRBV28 with TRBJ1-2; 8 bases line up with TRBD1. Germline loops: CDR1 MDHEN, CDR2 SYDVKM. This CDR3 is 15 amino acids long. Germline trimming cut 1 base from V and 4 bases from J; bases unmatched to any gene: 5.